A single TCR beta chain is shown here with its context. Its antigen is currently unknown. This CDR3 contains 11 residues. The germline V gene has CDR1 MDHEN and CDR2 SYDVKM. V was trimmed by 8 bases and J by 3 bases, leaving 8 bases between them. PCR used 60 Vbeta primers and 13 Jbeta primers. The table came from immunoSEQ multiplex PCR; TCRdb's copy has only in-frame clones and leaves some out. This table holds under 200,000 clones, roughly four fifths found once. This entry comes from a study of cytomegalovirus exposure and HLA in healthy donors. Study conclusions and caveats: Despite most TCR sequences being rare, some public TCRs occurred in many donors.

The origin of this receptor is a man aged 25-40 years in good health and CMV-seronegative. The chain is built from TRBV28 and TRBJ2-7, with D unclear. The sample taken for sequencing was PBMCs. This CDR3 reads CASLRGYEQYF. Written as DNA, the CDR3 is TGTGCCAGCCTCCGCGGCTACGAGCAGTACTTC.